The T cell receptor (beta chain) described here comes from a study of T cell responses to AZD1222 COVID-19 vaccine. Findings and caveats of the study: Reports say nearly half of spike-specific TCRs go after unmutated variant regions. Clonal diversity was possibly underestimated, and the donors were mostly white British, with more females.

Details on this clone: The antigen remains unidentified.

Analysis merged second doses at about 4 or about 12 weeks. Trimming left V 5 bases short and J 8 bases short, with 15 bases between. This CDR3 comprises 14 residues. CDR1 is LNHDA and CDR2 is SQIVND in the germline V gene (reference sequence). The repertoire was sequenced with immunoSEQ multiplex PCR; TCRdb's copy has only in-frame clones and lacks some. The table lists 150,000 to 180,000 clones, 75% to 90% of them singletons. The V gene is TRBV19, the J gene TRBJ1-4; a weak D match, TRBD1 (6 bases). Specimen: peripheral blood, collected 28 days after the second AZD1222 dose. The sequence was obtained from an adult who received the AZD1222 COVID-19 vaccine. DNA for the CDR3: TGTGCCAGTAGTCCGACAGGAGGGGACGAAAAACTGTTTTTT. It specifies CASSPTGGDEKLFF.